This TCR beta chain was observed in a study of CD8 T cells in Susac syndrome. Across the study: There were about six sequenced Susac syndrome patients with active disease and about 8 in remission. Study-wide points: Clonal expansion was present among Susac CD8+ cells. This expansion reached its peak in TEMRA cells and in active patients.

As regards this clonotype: What it recognizes is unknown.

The Susac syndrome patients fit the recently defined diagnostic criteria for definite or probable disease. Germline V CDR1 and CDR2: SEHNR, FQNEAQ (reference sequence). V dropped 5 bases and J dropped 6; count of bases not matched to a gene: 18. The CDR3 contains 18 residues. Reverse transcription used roughly 0.5 to 1 ug RNA and random hexamers. One entry per CDR3 protein, called by TCRdb with MiXCR from the immunoSEQ multiplex PCR reads. The sample records around 95,000 distinct CDR3 sequences, approximately 95% being singletons. Sequencing was carried out using CD8+ T cells from PBMCs. The TCR sequence derives from a human donor with Susac syndrome. The J gene is TRBJ2-1, the V gene TRBV7-9, with 8 nucleotides matching TRBD2. The CDR3 coding sequence is TGTGCCAGCAGCCCGACCGAAGGGGCCAAAAGCGGGGGCAATGAGCAGTTCTTC. It yields the protein CASSPTEGAKSGGNEQFF.